A single sample gave rise to the 28 T cell receptor beta chains below, sequenced in a study of a mutant IDH1 vaccine in newly diagnosed glioma. Generated by immunoSEQ multiplex PCR, the TCRdb table keeps only in-frame clones and is missing some. Among over 45,000 clones listed, 75% were seen once. Their antigen targets remain unknown. Specified time point: week 47, end of study. All doses held 300 ug of mutant IDH1 20-mer peptide, with topical imiquimod. Sequencing was performed on PBMCs, taken from a glioma patient whose treatment included an IDH1 peptide vaccine. These receptors were obtained from a man aged 45-60 years with glioma.

The CDR3 DNA reads TGTGCCAGCAGCCCTCAAGCCGACAGGGGCGGGTCACCCCTCCACTTT. This codes for CASSPQADRGGSPLHF. The rearrangement uses TRBV4-2 and TRBJ1-6, with 8 bases that match TRBD1. The V and J ends lost 4 bases and 10 bases, in that order; junction bases with no gene match: 12. This CDR3 is 16 amino acids long. CDR1 is LGHNA, CDR2 YNFKEQ, per germline.

The V and J genes are TRBV19 and TRBJ1-2; D ambiguous. The CDR3 loop spans 13 amino acids. The V gene's germline CDR1 is LNHDA and CDR2 SQIVND (reference sequence). With 6 bases removed from V and 1 base from J, the gap between germline ends came to 9 bases. The CDR3 sequence is CASRRDGNYGYTF. The CDR3 DNA reads TGTGCCAGTAGGAGGGATGGTAACTATGGCTACACCTTC.

The chain has TRBV4-2 and TRBJ1-5; no reliable D call. CDR3 length: 15 amino acids. The V and J ends lost 4 bases and 2 bases respectively, with 12 bases between them. Germline V gene data show CDR1 as LGHNA and CDR2 as YNFKEQ. CDR3 nucleotide sequence: TGTGCCAGCAGCCTTTATTCAGGCGGCAATCAGCCCCAGCATTTT. Translating it yields CASSLYSGGNQPQHF.

The V and J genes are TRBV4-1 and TRBJ2-7; TRBD2 matches 12 bases. The germline CDR1 and CDR2 sequences are MGHRA and YSYEKL. CDR3 size: 15 residues. J gave up 5 bases and V 4 bases, and 6 bases lay outside the gene matches. The CDR3 DNA reads TGCGCCAGCAGCCGAGGACTAGCGGGGTCGAACGAGCAGTACTTC. Translating gives CASSRGLAGSNEQYF.

The rearrangement links TRBV4-2 to TRBJ2-1, with unresolved D. CDR1 LGHNA and CDR2 YNFKEQ come from the germline V gene. The CDR3 spans 15 residues. Between the trimmed V and J ends, which lost 0 bases and 4 bases, there was a span of 10 bases. The CDR3 nucleotides read TGTGCCAGCAGCCAAGATCGCAGGCAGTACAATGAGCAGTTCTTC. Translated: CASSQDRRQYNEQFF.

This clone was observed a handful of times. The chain is built from TRBV7-8 and TRBJ2-3; no firm D call. The CDR3 covers 14 residues. CDR1 is SGHVS, CDR2 FQNEAQ, per germline. V gave up 2 bases and J gave up 3 bases, with 9 bases separating them. The CDR3 sequence: CASSLTGRTDTQYF. CDR3 in DNA: TGTGCCAGCAGCTTAACCGGGCGTACAGATACGCAGTATTTT.

The CDR3 DNA sequence: TGTGCCAGCAGCTTGGACAGGAACAATGAGCAGTTCTTC. This translates into CASSLDRNNEQFF. The chain recombines TRBV5-4 with TRBJ2-1; tentative D call: TRBD1 (5 bases). CDR1 SGHNT and CDR2 YYREEE come from the germline V gene (reference sequence). Trimming left V 0 bases short and J 5 bases short, with 6 bases between. The CDR3 has 13 amino acids.

V and J are TRBV18 and TRBJ1-5; perhaps TRBD1 as D (6 bases). Germline V CDR1 and CDR2: KGHSH, LQKENI. The V and J ends lost 3 bases and 4 bases respectively, with 7 bases between them. The CDR3 is 13 residues long. For the CDR3, the DNA is TGTGCCAGCTCACCGGGGGCAAATCAGCCCCAGCATTTT. Protein: CASSPGANQPQHF.

Only one count was recorded for this clone. The genes are TRBV2 and TRBJ1-4; a possible D gene is TRBD1 (6 bases). The CDR3 contains 13 residues. CDR1 and CDR2 (germline): SNHLY, FYNNEI. The germline V and J ends were trimmed by 6 bases and 5 bases, with 10 bases remaining between them. As DNA, the CDR3 is TGTGCCAGCAGGCAGGGGCCAAATGAAAAACTGTTTTTT. Encoded protein: CASRQGPNEKLFF.

The J gene is TRBJ1-6, the V gene TRBV9; perhaps TRBD1 as D (5 bases). V lost 6 bases to trimming and J lost 8 bases, with 15 bases between them. Per the germline V gene, CDR1 is SGDLS and CDR2 is YYNGEE. The CDR3 is 14 residues long. CDR3: CASTRGARDSPLHF. The CDR3 nucleotides read TGTGCCAGCACCCGGGGCGCTAGAGATTCACCCCTCCACTTT.

V gene TRBV7-9 combines with J gene TRBJ2-1; possibly TRBD2 for D (5 bases). Germline V gene sequence: CDR1 SEHNR, CDR2 FQNEAQ (reference sequence). This CDR3 spans 13 amino acids. V was clipped by 1 base and J by 10 bases, with 11 bases between them. The CDR3: CASSLVGKYEQFF. CDR3 DNA sequence: TGTGCCAGCAGCTTAGTCGGGAAATACGAGCAGTTCTTC.

The CDR3 bases are TGTGCCAGCAGTTTATCGAGGCCTAGCGGGGATAGCACAGATACGCAGTATTTT. It is translated as CASSLSRPSGDSTDTQYF. V and J are TRBV27 and TRBJ2-3; 9 nucleotides align to TRBD2. This CDR3 has 18 residues. J lost 0 bases, V lost 0 bases, and 7 bases had no gene match. Germline-derived CDR1 and CDR2 are MNHEY and SMNVEV (reference sequence).

The rearrangement links TRBV11-2 to TRBJ2-7, with D perhaps assigned TRBD1 or TRBD2 (5 bases each). CDR1 and CDR2 from the germline V gene are SGHAT and FQNNGV. Trimming shortened V by 3 bases and J by 7 bases, and 13 bases separated the two germline ends. The CDR3 runs to 13 residues. The CDR3 DNA reads as TGTGCCAGCAGCTTCGGGACCCAGAAAGAGCAGTACTTC. Translating gives CASSFGTQKEQYF.

This sequence joins TRBV19 and TRBJ2-1, with 10 bases fitting TRBD2. This CDR3 region has 15 residues. Germline V gene data show CDR1 as LNHDA and CDR2 as SQIVND (reference sequence). V shed 6 bases, J shed 7 bases, and the junction held 9 bases outside the gene matches. CDR3 loop: CASSTRAGGRNEQFF. The CDR3 bases are TGTGCCAGTAGCACCCGAGCGGGGGGGAGGAATGAGCAGTTCTTC.

The chain couples TRBV6-1 to TRBJ1-1; D possibly corresponds to TRBD1 (6 bases). V lost 6 bases to trimming and J lost 0 bases, with 14 bases between them. This CDR3 has 15 amino acids. Germline V gene sequence: CDR1 MNHNS, CDR2 SASEGT. The CDR3 DNA reads as TGTGCCAGCAGCCACCCCCAGGGGATGAACACTGAAGCTTTCTTT. Its translation is CASSHPQGMNTEAFF.

The chain recombines TRBV5-4 with TRBJ1-2; the D is unclear. The CDR3 sequence is 14 residues long. Per the germline V gene, CDR1 is SGHNT and CDR2 is YYREEE (reference sequence). V was cut by 3 bases and J by 4 bases, with 13 bases left in between. The CDR3 protein is CASSSDPGRYGYTF. The CDR3 DNA sequence: TGTGCCAGCAGCTCCGATCCCGGTCGCTATGGCTACACCTTC. The variable domain in full, with the rest retrieved from reference TRBV5-4 and TRBJ1-2, is ETGVTQSPTHLIKTRGQQVTLRCSSQSGHNTVSWYQQALGQGPQFIFQYYREEENGRGNFPPRFSGLQFPNYSSELNVNALELDDSALYLCASSSDPGRYGYTFGSGTRLTVV.

This sequence joins TRBV4-2 and TRBJ1-6; a weak D match, TRBD1 (5 bases). The CDR3 length is 15 residues. Looked up from germline, CDR1 is LGHNA and CDR2 is YNFKEQ. V gave up 3 bases and J gave up 7 bases, with 13 bases separating them. The CDR3 nucleotides are TGTGCCAGCAGCCAGTTAGGGGTTGGGAATTCACCCCTCCACTTT. It codes for CASSQLGVGNSPLHF.

The genes are TRBV6-6 and TRBJ2-2; TRBD1 aligns across 9 bases. CDR1 is MNHNY and CDR2 is SVGAGI in the germline V gene (reference sequence). This CDR3 region has 14 residues. V dropped 6 bases and J dropped 1; count of bases not matched to a gene: 0. CDR3 residues: CASRDRGNTGELFF. For the CDR3, the DNA is TGTGCCAGCAGGGACAGGGGGAACACCGGGGAGCTGTTTTTT.

This chain joins TRBV19 and TRBJ2-7, with no clear D. Trimming took off 2 bases at V and 0 bases at J, with 5 bases between the two ends. Per germline, CDR1 LNHDA and CDR2 SQIVND (reference sequence). The length of the CDR3 is 13 residues. As DNA, the CDR3 is TGTGCCAGTAGTATACGGCTCTCCTACGAGCAGTACTTC. This translates into CASSIRLSYEQYF.

This chain joins TRBV21-1 and TRBJ1-2. TRBV21-1 is a pseudogene locus. This CDR3 spans 15 amino acids. This CDR3 is CASSKEDGGVGGYTF. CDR3 DNA: TGTGCCAGCAGCAAAGAGGACGGGGGGGTGGGTGGCTACACCTTC.

The count of this clone is one. This chain connects TRBV5-4 to TRBJ2-1, with 11 positions matching TRBD2. This CDR3 is built from 15 residues. The germline gives CDR1 SGHNT, CDR2 YYREEE (reference sequence). The junction had 5 bases not matched to a gene; V was cut back by 3 bases and J by 6 bases. CDR3 region: CASSYTSGGLNEQFF. DNA for the CDR3: TGTGCCAGCAGCTATACTAGCGGGGGACTCAATGAGCAGTTCTTC.

This clone was counted only a few times. The chain carries TRBV5-4 and TRBJ2-1; 9 bases fit TRBD1. The germline gives CDR1 SGHNT, CDR2 YYREEE (reference sequence). The CDR3 length is 13 residues. V dropped 4 bases and J dropped 5; count of bases not matched to a gene: 1. The CDR3 spells CASSRTGDNEQFF. In nucleotides, the CDR3 is TGTGCCAGCAGCCGGACAGGGGACAATGAGCAGTTCTTC. The whole variable domain, filled in from reference TRBV5-4 and TRBJ2-1, reads ETGVTQSPTHLIKTRGQQVTLRCSSQSGHNTVSWYQQALGQGPQFIFQYYREEENGRGNFPPRFSGLQFPNYSSELNVNALELDDSALYLCASSRTGDNEQFFGPGTRLTVL.

V gene TRBV15 combines with J gene TRBJ2-2; D is undetermined. This CDR3 is built from 12 residues. Per germline, CDR1 LNHNV and CDR2 YYDKDF (reference sequence). V was cut by 5 bases and J by 8 bases, with 9 bases left in between. The CDR3: CATSALRGELFF. The CDR3 nucleotides are TGTGCCACCAGCGCCCTTAGGGGGGAGCTGTTTTTT.

DNA for the CDR3: TGCGCCAGCAGCTCTCAGGGTTCTGGAAACACCATATATTTT. Translating gives CASSSQGSGNTIYF. The chain has TRBV5-1 and TRBJ1-3; a weak D match, TRBD1 (5 bases). The CDR3 loop spans 14 amino acids. V was cut by 3 bases and J by 1 base, with 8 bases left in between. Germline values: CDR1 SGHRS, CDR2 YFSETQ.

The chain uses TRBV30 and TRBJ1-3; no firm D call. Deletions cut 2 bases from V and 0 bases from J, with 5 bases between. There are 13 residues in the CDR3. CDR1 and CDR2 (germline): GTSNPN, SVGIG (reference sequence). The CDR3 DNA is TGTGCCTGGAGTCTCTACTCTGGAAACACCATATATTTT. This sequence encodes CAWSLYSGNTIYF.

This chain uses TRBV4-1 with TRBJ1-1; TRBD1 is a possible D gene (6 bases). Trimming took 0 bases from V and 4 from J, leaving 12 bases between them. This CDR3 spans 15 amino acids. Germline lookup yields CDR1 MGHRA and CDR2 YSYEKL. For the CDR3, the DNA is TGCGCCAGCAGCCAAGAAGGGTACAGGGTCACTGAAGCTTTCTTT. Translation gives CASSQEGYRVTEAFF.

This clone was observed a handful of times. This chain connects TRBV2 to TRBJ2-1; D is undetermined. The CDR3 is 10 amino acids. V was clipped by 4 bases and J by 13 bases, with 8 bases between them. From germline, CDR1 is SNHLY and CDR2 FYNNEI. CDR3 sequence: CASSGNGQFF. The DNA of the CDR3 is TGTGCCAGCAGTGGGAATGGACAGTTCTTC.

The CDR3 here is CASSLLGQGYEQYF. In DNA, the CDR3 is TGTGCCAGCAGTTTATTAGGACAGGGTTACGAGCAGTACTTC. V and J are TRBV27 and TRBJ2-7, with 8 bases matching TRBD1. J lost 4 bases, V lost 1 base, and 3 bases had no gene match. Looked up from germline, CDR1 is MNHEY and CDR2 is SMNVEV (reference sequence). The CDR3 length is 14 residues.